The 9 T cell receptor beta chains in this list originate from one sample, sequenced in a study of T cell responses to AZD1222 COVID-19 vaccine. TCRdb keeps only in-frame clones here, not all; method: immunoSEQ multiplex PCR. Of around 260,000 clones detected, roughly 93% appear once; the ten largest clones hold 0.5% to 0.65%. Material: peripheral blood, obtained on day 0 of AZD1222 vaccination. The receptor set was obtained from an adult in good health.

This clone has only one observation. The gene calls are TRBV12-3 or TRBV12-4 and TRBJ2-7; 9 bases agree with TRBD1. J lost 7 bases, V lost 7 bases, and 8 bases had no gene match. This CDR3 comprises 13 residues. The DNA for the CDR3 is TGTGCCAGCACTCGACAGGGGGGGACTGAGCAGTACTTC. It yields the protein CASTRQGGTEQYF.

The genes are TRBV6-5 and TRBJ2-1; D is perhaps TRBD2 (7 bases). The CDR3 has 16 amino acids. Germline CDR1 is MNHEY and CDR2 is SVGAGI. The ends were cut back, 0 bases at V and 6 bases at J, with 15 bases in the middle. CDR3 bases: TGTGCCAGCAGTTACTCTTGGGGGGGCGCCCTCAATGAGCAGTTCTTC. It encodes CASSYSWGGALNEQFF.

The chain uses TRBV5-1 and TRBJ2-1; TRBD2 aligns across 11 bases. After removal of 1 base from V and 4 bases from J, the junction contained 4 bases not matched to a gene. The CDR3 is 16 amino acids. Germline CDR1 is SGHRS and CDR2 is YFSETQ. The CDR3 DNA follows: TGCGCCAGCAGCTTGACTAGCGGGGGCAATTACAATGAGCAGTTCTTC. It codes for CASSLTSGGNYNEQFF.

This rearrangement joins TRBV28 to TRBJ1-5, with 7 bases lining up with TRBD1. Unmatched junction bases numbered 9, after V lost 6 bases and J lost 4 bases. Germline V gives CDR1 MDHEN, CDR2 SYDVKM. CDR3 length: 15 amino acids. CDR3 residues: CASRLPSGGNQPQHF. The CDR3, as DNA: TGTGCCAGCAGGCTACCTTCAGGGGGGAATCAGCCCCAGCATTTT.

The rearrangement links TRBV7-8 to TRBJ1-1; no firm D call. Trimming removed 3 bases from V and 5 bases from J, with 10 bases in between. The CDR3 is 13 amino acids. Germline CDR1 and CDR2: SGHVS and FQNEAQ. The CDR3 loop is CASSFDPSTEAFF. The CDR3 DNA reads TGTGCCAGCAGCTTCGACCCAAGTACTGAAGCTTTCTTT.

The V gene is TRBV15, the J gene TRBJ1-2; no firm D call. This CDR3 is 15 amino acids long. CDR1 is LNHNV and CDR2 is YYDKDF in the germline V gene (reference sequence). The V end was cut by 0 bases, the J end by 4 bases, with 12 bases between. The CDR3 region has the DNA TGTGCCACCAGCAGAGATCGGGTCCCACTCTATGGCTACACCTTC. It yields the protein CATSRDRVPLYGYTF.

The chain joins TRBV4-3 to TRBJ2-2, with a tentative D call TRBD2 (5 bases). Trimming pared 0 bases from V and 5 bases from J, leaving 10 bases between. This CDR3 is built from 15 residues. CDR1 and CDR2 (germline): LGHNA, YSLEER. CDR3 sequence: CASSQEGSTTGELFF. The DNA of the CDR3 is TGCGCCAGCAGCCAAGAGGGGAGTACGACCGGGGAGCTGTTTTTT.

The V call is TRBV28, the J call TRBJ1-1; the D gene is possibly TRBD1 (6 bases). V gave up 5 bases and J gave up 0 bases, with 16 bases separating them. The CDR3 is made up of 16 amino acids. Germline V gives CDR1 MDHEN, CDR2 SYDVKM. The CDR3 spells CASSPRGHLMNTEAFF. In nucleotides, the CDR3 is TGTGCCAGCAGTCCAAGGGGACACCTCATGAACACTGAAGCTTTCTTT.

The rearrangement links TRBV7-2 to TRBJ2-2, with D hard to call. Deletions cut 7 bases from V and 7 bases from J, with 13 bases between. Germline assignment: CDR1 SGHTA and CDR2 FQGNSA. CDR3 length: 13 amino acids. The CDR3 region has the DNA TGTGCCAGCACCCTCTCAAACGGCGGGGAGCTGTTTTTT. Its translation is CASTLSNGGELFF.